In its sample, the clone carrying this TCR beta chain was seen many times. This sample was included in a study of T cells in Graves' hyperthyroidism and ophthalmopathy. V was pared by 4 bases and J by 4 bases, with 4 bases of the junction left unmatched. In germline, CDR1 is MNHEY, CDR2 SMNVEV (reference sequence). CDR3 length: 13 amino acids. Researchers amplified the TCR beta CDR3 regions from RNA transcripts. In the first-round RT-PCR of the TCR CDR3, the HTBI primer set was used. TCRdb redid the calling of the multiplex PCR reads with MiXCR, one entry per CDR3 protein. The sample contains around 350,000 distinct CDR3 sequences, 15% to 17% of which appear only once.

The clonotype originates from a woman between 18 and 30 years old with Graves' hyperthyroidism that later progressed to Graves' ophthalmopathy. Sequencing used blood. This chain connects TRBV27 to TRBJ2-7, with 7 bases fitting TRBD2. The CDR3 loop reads CASSSSGIYEQYF. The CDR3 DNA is TGTGCCAGCAGTTCTAGCGGAATTTACGAGCAGTACTTC.